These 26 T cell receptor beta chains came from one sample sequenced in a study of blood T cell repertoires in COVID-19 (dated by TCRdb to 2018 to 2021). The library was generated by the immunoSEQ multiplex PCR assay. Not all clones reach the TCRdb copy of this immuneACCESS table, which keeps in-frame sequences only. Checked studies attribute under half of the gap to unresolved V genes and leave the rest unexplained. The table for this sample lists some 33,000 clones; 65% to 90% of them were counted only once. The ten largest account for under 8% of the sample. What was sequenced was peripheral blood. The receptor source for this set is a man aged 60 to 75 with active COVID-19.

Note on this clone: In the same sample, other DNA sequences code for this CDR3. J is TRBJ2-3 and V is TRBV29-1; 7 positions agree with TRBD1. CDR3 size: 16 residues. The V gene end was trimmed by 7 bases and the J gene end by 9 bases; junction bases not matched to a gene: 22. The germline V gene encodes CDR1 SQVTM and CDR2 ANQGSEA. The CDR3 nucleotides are TGCAGCGCCCGTCCGCTAGCAGGACAGGCTGGGGCCACGCAGTATTTT. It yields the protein CSARPLAGQAGATQYF.

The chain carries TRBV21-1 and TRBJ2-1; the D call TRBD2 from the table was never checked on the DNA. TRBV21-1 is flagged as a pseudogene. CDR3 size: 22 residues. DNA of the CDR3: TGTGCCAGCAGCAAAGTTCCAGCGCTTCCTCTATATAACGCGAGCTCCTACAATGAGCAGTTCTTC. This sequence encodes CASSKVPALPLYNASSYNEQFF.

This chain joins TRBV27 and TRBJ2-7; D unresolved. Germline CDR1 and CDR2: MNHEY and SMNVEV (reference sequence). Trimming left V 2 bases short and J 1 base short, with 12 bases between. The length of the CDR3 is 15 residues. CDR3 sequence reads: CASSLRLGGSYEQYF. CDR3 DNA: TGTGCCAGCAGTTTACGGTTAGGCGGATCCTACGAGCAGTACTTC.

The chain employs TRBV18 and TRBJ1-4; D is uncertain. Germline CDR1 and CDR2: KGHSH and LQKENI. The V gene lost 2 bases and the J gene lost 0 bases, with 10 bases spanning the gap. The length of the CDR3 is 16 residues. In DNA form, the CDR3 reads TGTGCCAGCTCACCAACCCTACCTGCAACTAATGAAAAACTGTTTTTT. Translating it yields CASSPTLPATNEKLFF.

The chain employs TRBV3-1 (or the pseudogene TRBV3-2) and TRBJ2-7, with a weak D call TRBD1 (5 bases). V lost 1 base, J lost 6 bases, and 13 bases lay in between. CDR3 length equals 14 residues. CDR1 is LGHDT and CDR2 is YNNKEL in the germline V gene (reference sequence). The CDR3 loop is CASSQGTGGFEQYF. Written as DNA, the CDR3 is TGTGCCAGCAGCCAAGGTACAGGTGGCTTCGAGCAGTACTTC.

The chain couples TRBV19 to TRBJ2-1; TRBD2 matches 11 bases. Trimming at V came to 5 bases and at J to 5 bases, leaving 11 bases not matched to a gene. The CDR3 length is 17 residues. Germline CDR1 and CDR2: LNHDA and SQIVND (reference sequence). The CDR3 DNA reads TGTGCCAGTAGTCCCAAACCGGGACTAGCGGCCCACAATGAGCAGTTCTTC. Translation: CASSPKPGLAAHNEQFF.

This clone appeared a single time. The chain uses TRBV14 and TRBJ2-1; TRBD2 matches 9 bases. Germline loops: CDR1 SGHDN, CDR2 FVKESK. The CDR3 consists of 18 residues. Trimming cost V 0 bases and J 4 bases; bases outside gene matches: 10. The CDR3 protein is CASSQDWLAGYGYNEQFF. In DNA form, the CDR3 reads TGTGCCAGCAGCCAAGATTGGCTAGCGGGATATGGTTACAATGAGCAGTTCTTC. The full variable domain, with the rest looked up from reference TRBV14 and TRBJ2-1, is EAGVTQFPSHSVIEKGQTVTLRCDPISGHDNLYWYRRVMGKEIKFLLHFVKESKQDESGMPNNRFLAERTGGTYSTLKVQPAELEDSGVYFCASSQDWLAGYGYNEQFFGPGTRLTVL.

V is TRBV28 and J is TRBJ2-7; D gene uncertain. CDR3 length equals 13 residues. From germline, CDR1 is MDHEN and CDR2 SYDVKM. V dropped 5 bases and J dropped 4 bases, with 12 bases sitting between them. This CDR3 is CASSPAIAYEQYV. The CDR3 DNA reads TGTGCCAGCAGTCCGGCCATAGCTTACGAGCAGTACGTC.

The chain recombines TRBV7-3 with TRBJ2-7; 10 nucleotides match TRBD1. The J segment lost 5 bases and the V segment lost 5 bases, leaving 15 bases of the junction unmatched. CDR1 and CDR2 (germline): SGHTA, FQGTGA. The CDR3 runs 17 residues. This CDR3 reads CASSPQGGTGALHEQYF. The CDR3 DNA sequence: TGTGCCAGCAGCCCCCAAGGAGGGACAGGGGCCCTCCACGAGCAGTACTTC.

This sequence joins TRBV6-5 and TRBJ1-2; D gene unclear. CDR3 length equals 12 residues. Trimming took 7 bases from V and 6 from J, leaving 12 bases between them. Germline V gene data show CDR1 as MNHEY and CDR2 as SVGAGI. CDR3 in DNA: TGTGCCAGCAAGGAGGGTGGGAATGGCTACACCTTC. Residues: CASKEGGNGYTF.

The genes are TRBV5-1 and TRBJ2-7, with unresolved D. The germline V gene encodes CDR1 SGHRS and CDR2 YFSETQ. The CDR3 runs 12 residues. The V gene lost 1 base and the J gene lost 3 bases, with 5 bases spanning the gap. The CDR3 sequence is CASSLFSYEQYF. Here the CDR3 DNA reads TGCGCCAGCAGCTTGTTCAGCTACGAGCAGTACTTC.

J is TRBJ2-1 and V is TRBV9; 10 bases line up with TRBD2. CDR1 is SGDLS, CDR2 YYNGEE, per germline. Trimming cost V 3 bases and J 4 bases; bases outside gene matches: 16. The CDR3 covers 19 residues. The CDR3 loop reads CASSAVSPGASGGYNEQFF. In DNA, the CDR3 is TGTGCCAGCAGCGCCGTAAGTCCCGGGGCTAGCGGGGGTTACAATGAGCAGTTCTTC. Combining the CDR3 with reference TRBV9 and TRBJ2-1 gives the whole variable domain DSGVTQTPKHLITATGQRVTLRCSPRSGDLSVYWYQQSLDQGLQFLIQYYNGEERAKGNILERFSAQQFPDLHSELNLSSLELGDSALYFCASSAVSPGASGGYNEQFFGPGTRLTVL.

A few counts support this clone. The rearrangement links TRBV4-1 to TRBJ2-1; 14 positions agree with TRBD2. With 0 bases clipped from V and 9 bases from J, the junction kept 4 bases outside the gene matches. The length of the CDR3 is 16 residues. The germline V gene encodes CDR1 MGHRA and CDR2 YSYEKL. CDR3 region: CASSQDTTSGRAEQFF. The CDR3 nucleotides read TGCGCCAGCAGCCAAGATACGACTAGCGGGAGGGCTGAGCAGTTCTTC.

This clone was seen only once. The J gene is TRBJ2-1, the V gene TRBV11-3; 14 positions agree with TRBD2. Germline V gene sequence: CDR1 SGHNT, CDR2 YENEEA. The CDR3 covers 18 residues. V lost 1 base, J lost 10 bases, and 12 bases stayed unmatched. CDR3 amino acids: CASSLAAGLAGGTREQFF. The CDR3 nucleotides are TGTGCCAGCAGCTTAGCCGCAGGACTAGCGGGAGGTACAAGAGAGCAGTTCTTC.

CDR3 coding DNA: TGCAGCGTTGTTAGTAAGGGGGGGCTGAACTATGGCTACACCTTC. Its protein product is CSVVSKGGLNYGYTF. This sequence joins TRBV29-1 and TRBJ1-2, with D possibly matching TRBD1 (6 bases). The V and J ends lost 4 bases and 2 bases respectively, with 17 bases between them. CDR1 is SQVTM and CDR2 is ANQGSEA in the germline V gene. This CDR3 comprises 15 residues.

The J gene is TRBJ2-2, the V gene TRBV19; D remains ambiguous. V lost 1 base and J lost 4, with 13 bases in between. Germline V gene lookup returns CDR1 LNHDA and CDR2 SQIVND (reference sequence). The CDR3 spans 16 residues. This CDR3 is CASSIVLVKSTGELFF. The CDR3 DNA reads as TGTGCCAGTAGTATAGTCTTAGTGAAAAGCACCGGGGAGCTGTTTTTT.

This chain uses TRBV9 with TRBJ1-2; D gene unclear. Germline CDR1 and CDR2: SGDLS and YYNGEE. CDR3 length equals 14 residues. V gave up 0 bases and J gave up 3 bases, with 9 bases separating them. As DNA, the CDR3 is TGTGCCAGCAGCGTAGGAAGGGAGCACTATGGCTACACCTTC. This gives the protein CASSVGREHYGYTF.

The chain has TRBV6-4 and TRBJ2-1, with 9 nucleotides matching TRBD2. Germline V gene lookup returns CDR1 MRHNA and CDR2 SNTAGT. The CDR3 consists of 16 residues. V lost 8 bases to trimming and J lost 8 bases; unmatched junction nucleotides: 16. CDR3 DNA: TGTGCCAGCGCTCCTGGGCCGGGACTAGCTGTCTATGAGCAGTTCTTC. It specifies CASAPGPGLAVYEQFF.

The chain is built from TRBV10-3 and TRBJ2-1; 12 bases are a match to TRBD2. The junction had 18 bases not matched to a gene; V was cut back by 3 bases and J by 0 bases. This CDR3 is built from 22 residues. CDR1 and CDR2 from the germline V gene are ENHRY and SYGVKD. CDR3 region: CAISEPPTGTKTSGSSYNEQFF. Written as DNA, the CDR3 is TGTGCCATCAGTGAACCCCCTACAGGGACGAAGACTAGCGGGAGCTCCTACAATGAGCAGTTCTTC.

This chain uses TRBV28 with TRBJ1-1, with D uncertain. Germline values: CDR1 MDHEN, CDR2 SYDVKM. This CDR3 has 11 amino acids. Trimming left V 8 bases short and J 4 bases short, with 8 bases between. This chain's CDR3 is CASSSGTEAFF. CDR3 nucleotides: TGTGCCAGCTCTAGTGGCACTGAAGCTTTCTTT. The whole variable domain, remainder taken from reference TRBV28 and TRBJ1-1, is DVKVTQSSRYLVKRTGEKVFLECVQDMDHENMFWYRQDPGLGLRLIYFSYDVKMKEKGDIPEGYSVSREKKERFSLILESASTNQTSMYLCASSSGTEAFFGQGTRLTVV.

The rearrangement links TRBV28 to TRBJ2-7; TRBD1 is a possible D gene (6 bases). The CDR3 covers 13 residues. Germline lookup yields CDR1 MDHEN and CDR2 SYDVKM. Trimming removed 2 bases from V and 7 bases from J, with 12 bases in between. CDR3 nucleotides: TGTGCCAGCAGTTTAGCCCAGGGGATAGAGCAGTACTTC. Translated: CASSLAQGIEQYF.

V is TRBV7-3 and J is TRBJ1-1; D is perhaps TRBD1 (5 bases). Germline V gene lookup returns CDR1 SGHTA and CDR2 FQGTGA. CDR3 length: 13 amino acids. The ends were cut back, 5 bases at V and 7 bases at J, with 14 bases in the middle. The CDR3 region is CASSRNGGFEAFF. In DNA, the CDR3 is TGTGCCAGCAGCCGAAACGGGGGATTTGAAGCTTTCTTT.

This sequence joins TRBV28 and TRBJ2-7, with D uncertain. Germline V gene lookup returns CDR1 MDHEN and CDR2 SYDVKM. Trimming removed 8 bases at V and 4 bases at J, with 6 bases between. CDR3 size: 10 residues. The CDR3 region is CASADYEQYF. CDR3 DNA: TGTGCCAGCGCAGATTACGAGCAGTACTTC.

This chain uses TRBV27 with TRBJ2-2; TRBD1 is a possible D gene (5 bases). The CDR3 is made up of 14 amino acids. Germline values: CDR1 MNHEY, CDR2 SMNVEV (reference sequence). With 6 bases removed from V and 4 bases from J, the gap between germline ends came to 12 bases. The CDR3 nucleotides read TGTGCCAGCAGACCAGGGATTACCACCGGGGAGCTGTTTTTT. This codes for CASRPGITTGELFF.

Here the CDR3 DNA reads TGCGCCAGCAGTGAGCGGCTAGCCGATGAGCAGTTCTTC. Protein product: CASSERLADEQFF. V usage is TRBV10-1 and J usage is TRBJ2-1, with D possibly being TRBD2 (5 bases). The CDR3 has 13 amino acids. Germline lookup yields CDR1 WNHNN and CDR2 SYGVQD (reference sequence). Trimming took off 2 bases at V and 8 bases at J, with 10 bases between the two ends.

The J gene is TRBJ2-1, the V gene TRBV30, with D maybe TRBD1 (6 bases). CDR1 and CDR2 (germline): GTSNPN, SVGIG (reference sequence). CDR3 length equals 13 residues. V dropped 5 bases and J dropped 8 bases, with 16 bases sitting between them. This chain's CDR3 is CAWDRRIWDEQFF. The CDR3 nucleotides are TGTGCCTGGGACAGGCGGATCTGGGATGAGCAGTTCTTC.